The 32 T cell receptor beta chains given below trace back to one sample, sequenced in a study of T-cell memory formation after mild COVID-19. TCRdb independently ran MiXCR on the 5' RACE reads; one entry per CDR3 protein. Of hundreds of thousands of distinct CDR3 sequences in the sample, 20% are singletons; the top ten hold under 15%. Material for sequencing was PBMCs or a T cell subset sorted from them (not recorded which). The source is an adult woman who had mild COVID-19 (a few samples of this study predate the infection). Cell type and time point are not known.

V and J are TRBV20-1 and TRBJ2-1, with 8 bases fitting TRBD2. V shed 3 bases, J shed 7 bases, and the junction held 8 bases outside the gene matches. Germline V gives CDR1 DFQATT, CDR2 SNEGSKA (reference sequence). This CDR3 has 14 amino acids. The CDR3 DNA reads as TGCAGTGCTAGTGCGGGACTAGGCGTGAATGAGCAGTTCTTC. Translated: CSASAGLGVNEQFF.

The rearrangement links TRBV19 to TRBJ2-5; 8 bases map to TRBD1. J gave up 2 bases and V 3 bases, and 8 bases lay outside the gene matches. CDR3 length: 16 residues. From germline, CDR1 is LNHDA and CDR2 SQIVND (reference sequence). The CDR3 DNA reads TGTGCCAGTAGTATTGGGACAGGAGTAATACAAGAGACCCAGTACTTC. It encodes CASSIGTGVIQETQYF.

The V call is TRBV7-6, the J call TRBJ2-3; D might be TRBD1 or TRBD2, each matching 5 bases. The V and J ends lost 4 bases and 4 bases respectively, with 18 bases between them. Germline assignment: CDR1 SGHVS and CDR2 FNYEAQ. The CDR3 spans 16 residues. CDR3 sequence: CASSSSGDRLADTQYF. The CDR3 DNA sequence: TGTGCCAGCAGCTCATCCGGGGACCGGCTGGCAGATACGCAGTATTTT.

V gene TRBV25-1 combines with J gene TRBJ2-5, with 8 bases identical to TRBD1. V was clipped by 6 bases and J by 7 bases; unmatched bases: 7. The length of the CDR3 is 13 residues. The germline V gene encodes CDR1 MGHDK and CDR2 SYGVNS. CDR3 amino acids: CASRSGGAGTQYF. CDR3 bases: TGTGCCAGCAGATCAGGGGGCGCGGGGACCCAGTACTTC. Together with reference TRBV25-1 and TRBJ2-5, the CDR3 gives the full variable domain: EADIYQTPRYLVIGTGKKITLECSQTMGHDKMYWYQQDPGMELHLIHYSYGVNSTEKGDLSSESTVSRIRTEHFPLTLESARPSHTSQYLCASRSGGAGTQYFGPGTRLLVL.

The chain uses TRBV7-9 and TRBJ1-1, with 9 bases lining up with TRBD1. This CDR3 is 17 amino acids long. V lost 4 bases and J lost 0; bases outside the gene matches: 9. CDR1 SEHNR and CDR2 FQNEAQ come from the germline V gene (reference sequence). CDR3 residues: CASSSHDRGYMNTEAFF. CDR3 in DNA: TGTGCCAGCAGCTCCCACGACAGGGGGTACATGAACACTGAAGCTTTCTTT.

This CDR3 is CASSPAGQSPNQPQHF. The CDR3 region has the DNA TGTGCCAGCTCACCGGCGGGACAGTCCCCCAATCAGCCCCAGCATTTT. This sequence joins TRBV18 and TRBJ1-5; TRBD1 matches at 7 bases. This CDR3 comprises 16 residues. In germline, CDR1 is KGHSH, CDR2 LQKENI. With 3 bases clipped from V and 3 bases from J, the junction kept 8 bases outside the gene matches.

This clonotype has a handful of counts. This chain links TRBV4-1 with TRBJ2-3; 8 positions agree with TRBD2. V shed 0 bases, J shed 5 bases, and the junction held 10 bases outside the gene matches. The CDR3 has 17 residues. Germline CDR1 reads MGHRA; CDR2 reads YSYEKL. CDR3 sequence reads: CASSQDLLRGDQDTQYF. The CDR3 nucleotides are TGCGCCAGCAGCCAAGATCTCTTGCGGGGGGATCAAGATACGCAGTATTTT.

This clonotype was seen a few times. CDR3 protein: CASSLPPPRRGLVSHGANVLTF. Here the CDR3 DNA reads TGCGCCAGCAGCCTTCCCCCCCCCCGACGGGGTCTAGTCTCTCACGGGGCCAACGTCCTGACTTTC. The chain uses TRBV4-1 and TRBJ2-6; D may be TRBD2 (5 bases). Trimming cost V 4 bases and J 4 bases, with 32 bases left between them. CDR1 is MGHRA, CDR2 YSYEKL, per germline. The CDR3 covers 22 residues.

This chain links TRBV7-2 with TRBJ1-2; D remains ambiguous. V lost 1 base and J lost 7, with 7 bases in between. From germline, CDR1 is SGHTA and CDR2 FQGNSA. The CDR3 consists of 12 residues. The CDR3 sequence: CASSLGMAGYTF. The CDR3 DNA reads TGTGCCAGCAGCTTAGGGATGGCTGGCTACACCTTC.

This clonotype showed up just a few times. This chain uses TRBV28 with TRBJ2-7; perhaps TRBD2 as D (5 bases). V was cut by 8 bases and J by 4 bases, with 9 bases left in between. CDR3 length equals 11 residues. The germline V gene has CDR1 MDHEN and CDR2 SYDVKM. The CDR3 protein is CASGSFYEQYF. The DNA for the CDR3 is TGTGCCAGCGGGAGCTTTTACGAGCAGTACTTC.

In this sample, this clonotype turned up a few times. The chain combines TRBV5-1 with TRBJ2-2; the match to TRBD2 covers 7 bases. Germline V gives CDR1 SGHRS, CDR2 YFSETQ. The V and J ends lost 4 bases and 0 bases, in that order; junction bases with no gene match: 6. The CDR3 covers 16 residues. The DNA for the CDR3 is TGCGCCAGCAGCCCCCGGGCGGGAGCGAACACCGGGGAGCTGTTTTTT. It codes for CASSPRAGANTGELFF.

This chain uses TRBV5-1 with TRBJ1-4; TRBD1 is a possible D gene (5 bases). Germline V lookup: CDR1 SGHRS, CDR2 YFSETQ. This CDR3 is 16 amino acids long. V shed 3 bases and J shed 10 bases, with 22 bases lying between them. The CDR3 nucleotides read TGCGCCAGCAGCTGGAGCCAGGGCGGGGCCGCTGGAAAACTGTTTTTT. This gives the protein CASSWSQGGAAGKLFF.

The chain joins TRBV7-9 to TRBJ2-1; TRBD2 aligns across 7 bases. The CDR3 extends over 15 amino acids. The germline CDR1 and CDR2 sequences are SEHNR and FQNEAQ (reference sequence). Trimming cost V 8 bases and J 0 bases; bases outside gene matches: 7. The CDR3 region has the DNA TGTGCCAGCGGACTAGGGATAAGCTCCTACAATGAGCAGTTCTTC. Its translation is CASGLGISSYNEQFF.

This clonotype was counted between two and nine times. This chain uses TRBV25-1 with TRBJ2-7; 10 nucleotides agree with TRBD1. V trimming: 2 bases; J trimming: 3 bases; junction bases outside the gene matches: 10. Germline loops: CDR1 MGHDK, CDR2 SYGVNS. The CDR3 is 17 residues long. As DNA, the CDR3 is TGTGCCAGCAGTGAAACCCTAAGTAGGACAGGGGGCTACGAGCAGTACTTC. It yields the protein CASSETLSRTGGYEQYF.

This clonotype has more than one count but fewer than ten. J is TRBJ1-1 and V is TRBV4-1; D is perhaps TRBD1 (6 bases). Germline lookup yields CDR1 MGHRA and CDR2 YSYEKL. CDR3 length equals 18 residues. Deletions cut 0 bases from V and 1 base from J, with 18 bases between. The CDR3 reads CASSQEYPRGGWNTEAFF. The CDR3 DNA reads TGCGCCAGCAGCCAAGAATATCCCAGGGGAGGATGGAACACTGAAGCTTTCTTT.

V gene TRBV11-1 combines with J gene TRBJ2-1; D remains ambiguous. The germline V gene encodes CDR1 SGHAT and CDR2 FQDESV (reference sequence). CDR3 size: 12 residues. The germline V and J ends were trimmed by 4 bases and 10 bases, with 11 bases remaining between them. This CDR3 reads CASSSIRQEQFF. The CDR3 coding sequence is TGTGCCAGCAGCTCCATCCGGCAGGAGCAGTTCTTC.

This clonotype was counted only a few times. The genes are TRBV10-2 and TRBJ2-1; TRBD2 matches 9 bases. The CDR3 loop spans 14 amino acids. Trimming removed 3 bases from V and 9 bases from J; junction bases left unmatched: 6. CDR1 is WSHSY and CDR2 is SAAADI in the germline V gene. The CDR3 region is CASSDRTSVGEQFF. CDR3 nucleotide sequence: TGCGCCAGCAGTGATAGGACTAGCGTGGGTGAGCAGTTCTTC.

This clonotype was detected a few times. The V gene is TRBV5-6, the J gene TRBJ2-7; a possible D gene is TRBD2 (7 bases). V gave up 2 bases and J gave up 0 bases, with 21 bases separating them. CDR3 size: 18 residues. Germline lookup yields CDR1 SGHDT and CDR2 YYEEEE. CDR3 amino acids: CASSFAGGWEGGSYEQYF. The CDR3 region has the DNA TGTGCCAGCAGCTTCGCCGGCGGATGGGAGGGGGGCTCCTACGAGCAGTACTTC.

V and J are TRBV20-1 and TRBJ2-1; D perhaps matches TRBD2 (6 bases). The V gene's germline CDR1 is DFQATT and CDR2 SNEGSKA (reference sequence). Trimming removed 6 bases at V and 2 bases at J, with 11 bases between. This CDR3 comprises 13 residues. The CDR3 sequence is CSARTGAYNEQFF. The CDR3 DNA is TGCAGTGCCCGAACGGGGGCCTACAATGAGCAGTTCTTC.

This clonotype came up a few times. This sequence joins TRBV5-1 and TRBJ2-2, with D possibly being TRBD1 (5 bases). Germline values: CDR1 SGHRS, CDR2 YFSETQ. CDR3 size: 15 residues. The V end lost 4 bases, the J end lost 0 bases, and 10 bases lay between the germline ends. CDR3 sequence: CASSPRATNTGELFF. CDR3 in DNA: TGCGCCAGCAGCCCCAGGGCTACGAACACCGGGGAGCTGTTTTTT. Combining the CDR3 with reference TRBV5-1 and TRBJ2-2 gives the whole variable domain KAGVTQTPRYLIKTRGQQVTLSCSPISGHRSVSWYQQTPGQGLQFLFEYFSETQRNKGNFPGRFSGRQFSNSRSEMNVSTLELGDSALYLCASSPRATNTGELFFGEGSRLTVL.

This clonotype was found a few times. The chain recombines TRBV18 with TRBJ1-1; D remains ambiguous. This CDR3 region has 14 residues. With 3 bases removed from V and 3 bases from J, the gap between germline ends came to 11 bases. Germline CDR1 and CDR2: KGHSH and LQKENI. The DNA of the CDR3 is TGTGCCAGCTCACCGAGGATGGAAGACACTGAAGCTTTCTTT. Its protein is CASSPRMEDTEAFF.

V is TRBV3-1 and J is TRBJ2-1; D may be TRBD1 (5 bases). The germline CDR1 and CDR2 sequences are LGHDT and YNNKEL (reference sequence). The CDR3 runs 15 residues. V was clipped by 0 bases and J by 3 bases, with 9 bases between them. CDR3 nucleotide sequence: TGTGCCAGCAGCCAAGATCTAGGGGTCTACAATGAGCAGTTCTTC. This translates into CASSQDLGVYNEQFF.

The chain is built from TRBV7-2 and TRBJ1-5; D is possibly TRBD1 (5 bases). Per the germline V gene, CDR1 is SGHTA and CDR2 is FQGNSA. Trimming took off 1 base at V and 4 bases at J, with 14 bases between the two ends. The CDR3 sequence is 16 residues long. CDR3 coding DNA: TGTGCCAGCAGCTTAGATACAGGTTCGGCAAATCAGCCCCAGCATTTT. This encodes CASSLDTGSANQPQHF. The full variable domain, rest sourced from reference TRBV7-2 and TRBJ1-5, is GAGVSQSPSNKVTEKGKDVELRCDPISGHTALYWYRQSLGQGLEFLIYFQGNSAPDKSGLPSDRFSAERTGGSVSTLTIQRTQQEDSAVYLCASSLDTGSANQPQHFGDGTRLSIL.

The CDR3 loop reads CASKKGAEAFF. The CDR3 DNA reads TGTGCCAGCAAGAAAGGAGCTGAAGCTTTCTTT. The genes are TRBV25-1 and TRBJ1-1; D is undetermined. Germline-derived CDR1 and CDR2 are MGHDK and SYGVNS. This CDR3 contains 11 residues. Trimming pared 7 bases from V and 6 bases from J, leaving 9 bases between. The full variable domain, completed using reference TRBV25-1 and TRBJ1-1, is EADIYQTPRYLVIGTGKKITLECSQTMGHDKMYWYQQDPGMELHLIHYSYGVNSTEKGDLSSESTVSRIRTEHFPLTLESARPSHTSQYLCASKKGAEAFFGQGTRLTVV.

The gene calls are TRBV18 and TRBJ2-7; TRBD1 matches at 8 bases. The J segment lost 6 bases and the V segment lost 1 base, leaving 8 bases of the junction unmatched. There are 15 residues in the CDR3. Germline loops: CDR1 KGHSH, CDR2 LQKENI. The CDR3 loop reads CASSPLQTGGVEQYF. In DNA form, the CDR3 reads TGTGCCAGCTCACCACTCCAAACAGGGGGAGTCGAGCAGTACTTC.

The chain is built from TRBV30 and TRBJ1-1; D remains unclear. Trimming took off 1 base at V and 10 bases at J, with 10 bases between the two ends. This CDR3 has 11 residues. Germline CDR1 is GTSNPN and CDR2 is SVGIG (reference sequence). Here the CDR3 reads CAWSGGLVAFF. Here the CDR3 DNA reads TGTGCCTGGAGTGGAGGGCTAGTAGCTTTCTTT.

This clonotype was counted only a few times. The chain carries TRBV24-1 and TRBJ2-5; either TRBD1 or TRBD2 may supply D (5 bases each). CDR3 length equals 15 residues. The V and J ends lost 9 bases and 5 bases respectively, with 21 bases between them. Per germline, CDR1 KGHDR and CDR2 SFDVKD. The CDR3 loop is CATASGGLEGETQYF. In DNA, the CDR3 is TGTGCCACCGCCTCGGGCGGCCTAGAGGGGGAGACCCAGTACTTC.

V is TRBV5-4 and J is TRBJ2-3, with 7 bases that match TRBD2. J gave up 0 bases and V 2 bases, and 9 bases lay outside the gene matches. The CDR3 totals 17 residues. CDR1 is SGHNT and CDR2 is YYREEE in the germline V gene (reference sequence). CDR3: CASSLGASGISTDTQYF. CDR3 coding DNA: TGTGCCAGCAGCTTAGGGGCTAGCGGAATAAGCACAGATACGCAGTATTTT.

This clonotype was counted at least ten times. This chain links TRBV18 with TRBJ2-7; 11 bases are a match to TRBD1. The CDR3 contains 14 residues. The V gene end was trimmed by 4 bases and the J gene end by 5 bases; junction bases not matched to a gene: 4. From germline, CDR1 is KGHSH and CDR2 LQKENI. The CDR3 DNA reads TGTGCCAGCTCACTTGGGACAGGGGGGAACGAGCAGTACTTC. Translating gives CASSLGTGGNEQYF. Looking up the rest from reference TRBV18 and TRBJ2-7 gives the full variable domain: NAGVMQNPRHLVRRRGQEARLRCSPMKGHSHVYWYRQLPEEGLKFMVYLQKENIIDESGMPKERFSAEFPKEGPSILRIQQVVRGDSAAYFCASSLGTGGNEQYFGPGTRLTVT.

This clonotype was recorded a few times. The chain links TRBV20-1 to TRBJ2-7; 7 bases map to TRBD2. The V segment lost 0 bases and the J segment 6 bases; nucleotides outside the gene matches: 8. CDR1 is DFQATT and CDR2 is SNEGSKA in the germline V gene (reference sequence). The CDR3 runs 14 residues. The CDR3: CSARDRGEGLEQYF. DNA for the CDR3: TGCAGTGCTAGAGATCGGGGGGAGGGCCTCGAGCAGTACTTC.

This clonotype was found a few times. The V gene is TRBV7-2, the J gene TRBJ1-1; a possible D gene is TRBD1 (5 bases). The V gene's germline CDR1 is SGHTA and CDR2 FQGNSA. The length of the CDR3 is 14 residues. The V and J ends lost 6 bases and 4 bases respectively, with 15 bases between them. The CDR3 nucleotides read TGTGCCAGCAGTCACTCGGGGGTCGGCACTGAAGCTTTCTTT. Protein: CASSHSGVGTEAFF.

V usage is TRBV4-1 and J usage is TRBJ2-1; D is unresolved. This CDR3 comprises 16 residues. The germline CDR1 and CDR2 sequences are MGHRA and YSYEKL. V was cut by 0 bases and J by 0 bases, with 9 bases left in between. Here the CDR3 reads CASSQDLWGSYNEQFF. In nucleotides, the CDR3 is TGCGCCAGCAGCCAAGATCTTTGGGGCTCCTACAATGAGCAGTTCTTC.